This T cell receptor beta chain was recovered during a study of cytomegalovirus exposure and HLA in healthy donors. Overall study results and limits: In a later analysis, most CMV-associated TCR beta chains appeared HLA-restricted. Later analysis identified a missense DCLRE1C variant that was linked to TCR beta V- and J-gene trimming.

PCR used 60 Vbeta primers and 13 Jbeta primers. Only in-frame clones appear in the TCRdb table, and some are missing; sequencing was by immunoSEQ multiplex PCR. Of 150,000 to 200,000 clones in the sample, approximately 86% were seen once. Note on this clone: What it recognizes is unknown.

The sequence derives from a woman in her late teens or twenties in good health and CMV-seronegative. Source material: PBMCs.

The CDR3 is CASSWQGETYEQYF. The CDR3 DNA is TGTGCCAGCAGCTGGCAGGGGGAAACTTACGAGCAGTACTTC. The gene calls are TRBV13 and TRBJ2-7; 7 bases align to TRBD1. Trimming removed 4 bases from V and 4 bases from J; junction bases left unmatched: 7. Per germline, CDR1 PRHDT and CDR2 FYEKMQ (reference sequence). The length of the CDR3 is 14 residues.